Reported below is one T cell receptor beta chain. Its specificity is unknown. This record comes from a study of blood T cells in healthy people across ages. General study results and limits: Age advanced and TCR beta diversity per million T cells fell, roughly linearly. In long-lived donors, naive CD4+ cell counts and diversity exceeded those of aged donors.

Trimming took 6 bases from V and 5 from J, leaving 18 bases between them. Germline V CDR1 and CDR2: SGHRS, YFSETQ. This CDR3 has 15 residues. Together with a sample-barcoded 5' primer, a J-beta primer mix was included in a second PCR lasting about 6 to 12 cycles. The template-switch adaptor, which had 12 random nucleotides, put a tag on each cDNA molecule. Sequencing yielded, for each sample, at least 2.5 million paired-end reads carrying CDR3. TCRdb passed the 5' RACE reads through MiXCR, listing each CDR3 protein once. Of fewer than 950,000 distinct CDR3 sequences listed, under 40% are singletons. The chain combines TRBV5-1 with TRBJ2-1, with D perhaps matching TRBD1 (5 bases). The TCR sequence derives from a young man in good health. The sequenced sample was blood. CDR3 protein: CASNINQGGHNEQFF. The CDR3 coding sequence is TGCGCCAGCAACATTAATCAGGGCGGCCACAATGAGCAGTTCTTC.